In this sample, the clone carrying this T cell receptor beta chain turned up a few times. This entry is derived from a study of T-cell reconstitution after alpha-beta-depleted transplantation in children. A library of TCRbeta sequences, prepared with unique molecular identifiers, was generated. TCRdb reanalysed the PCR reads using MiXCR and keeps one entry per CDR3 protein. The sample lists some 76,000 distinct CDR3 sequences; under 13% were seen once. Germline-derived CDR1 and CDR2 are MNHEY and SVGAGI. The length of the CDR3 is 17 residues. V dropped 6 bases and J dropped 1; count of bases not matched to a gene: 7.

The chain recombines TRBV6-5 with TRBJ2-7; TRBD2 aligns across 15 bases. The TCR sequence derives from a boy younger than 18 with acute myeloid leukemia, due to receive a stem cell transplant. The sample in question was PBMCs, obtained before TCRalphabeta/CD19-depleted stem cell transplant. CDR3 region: CASSRTSGRATSYEQYF. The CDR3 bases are TGTGCCAGCAGCAGGACTAGCGGGAGGGCGACATCCTACGAGCAGTACTTC.